This record looks at one T cell receptor beta chain sequence and its context. The target antigen is unknown. This sample was taken from a study of T cell repertoires in cytomegalovirus infection. In the study overall: Matching HLA type and CMV infection were both indicated by public TCR beta signatures.

TCRdb re-called the reads with MiXCR, one entry per CDR3 protein. The profile shows tens of thousands of distinct CDR3 sequences, over 20% of them singletons. Study-wide findings and caveats: In two of eight donors, the top clonotype was HLA-C-restricted CMV-specific. There were carriers of CMV plus the relevant HLA, and cumulative public TCR beta family frequency identified them.

This CDR3 region has 15 residues. The V end was cut by 5 bases, the J end by 3 bases, with 16 bases between. CDR1 and CDR2 from the germline V gene are DFQATT and SNEGSKA (reference sequence). The clonotype comes from a human donor in good health (CMV status not recorded). Some clones in this sample may be carry-over from other donors' samples. Sample: CD8+ T cells from cultured PBMCs, taken from culture after CMV antigen stimulation. This chain uses TRBV20-1 with TRBJ2-2; no reliable D call. The CDR3 DNA follows: TGCAGTGCTGGTGGAAGGGCCATACACACCGGGGAGCTGTTTTTT. Protein sequence: CSAGGRAIHTGELFF.